The sequence of this T cell receptor beta chain was determined in a study of T cells in Graves' hyperthyroidism and ophthalmopathy. Study at large: At the time of initial diagnosis and before any treatment, peripheral blood was collected.

The V segment lost 3 bases and the J segment 3 bases; nucleotides outside the gene matches: 12. CDR3 length: 16 residues. Germline V lookup: CDR1 SGDLS, CDR2 YYNGEE. In this sample, this clonotype turned up a few times. Amplification of TCR beta CDR3 regions was performed using RNA transcripts as template. A set of HTBI primers served as the primers for a first-round RT-PCR of the TCR CDR3. In TCRdb, the multiplex PCR reads were re-called with MiXCR into one record per CDR3 protein. This sample has 500,000 to 650,000 distinct CDR3 sequences, with approximately 14% found just once. Each person with ophthalmopathy scored at least 3 on the Clinical Activity Score, reached NOSPECS grade 4 or higher, and had been ill under 3 months. Source material for PBMCs was about 10 ml fresh peripheral blood.

The rearrangement links TRBV9 to TRBJ2-7; 7 positions agree with TRBD1. The sequenced sample was blood. The receptor was derived from a woman in her forties or fifties with Graves' ophthalmopathy. The CDR3 bases are TGTGCCAGCAGCGCCGGGGCCTCCGGGACAGACTACGAGCAGTACTTC. Translation: CASSAGASGTDYEQYF.